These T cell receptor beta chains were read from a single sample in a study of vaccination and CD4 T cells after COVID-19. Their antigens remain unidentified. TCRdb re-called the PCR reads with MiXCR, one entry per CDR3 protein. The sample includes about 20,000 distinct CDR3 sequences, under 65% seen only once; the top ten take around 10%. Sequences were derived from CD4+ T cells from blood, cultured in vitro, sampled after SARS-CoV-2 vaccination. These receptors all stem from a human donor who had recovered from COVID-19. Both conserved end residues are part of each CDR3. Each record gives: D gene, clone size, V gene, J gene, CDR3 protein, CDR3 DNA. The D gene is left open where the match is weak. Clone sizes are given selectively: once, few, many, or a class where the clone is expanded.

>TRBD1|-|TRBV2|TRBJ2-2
CASSPRQGVLHGELFF
TGTGCCAGCAGCCCCCGGCAGGGGGTTCTCCACGGGGAGCTGTTTTTT
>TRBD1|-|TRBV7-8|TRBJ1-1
CASSPTGGAGTEAFF
TGTGCCAGCAGCCCTACAGGGGGCGCAGGCACTGAAGCTTTCTTT
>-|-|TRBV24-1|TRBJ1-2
CATSEGLAGYTF
TGTGCCACCAGTGAGGGCCTTGCGGGCTACACCTTC
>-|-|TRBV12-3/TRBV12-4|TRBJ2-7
CASSLGRRASYEQYF
TGTGCCAGCAGTTTAGGACGGCGGGCCTCCTACGAGCAGTACTTC
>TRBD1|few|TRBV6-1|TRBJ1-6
CASLGQGISPLHF
TGTGCCAGCCTGGGACAGGGGATTTCACCCCTCCACTTT
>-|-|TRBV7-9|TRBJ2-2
CASRPTRGSTGELFF
TGTGCCAGCAGACCCACCAGGGGTAGCACCGGGGAGCTGTTTTTT
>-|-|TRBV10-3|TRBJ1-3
CAISDFGKGGTIYF
TGTGCCATCAGTGATTTTGGGAAGGGAGGAACCATATATTTT
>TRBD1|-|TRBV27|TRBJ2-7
CASSSGAGGGQYF
TGTGCCAGCAGTTCAGGGGCAGGGGGTGGGCAGTACTTC
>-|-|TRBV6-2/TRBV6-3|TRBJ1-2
CASSYSLGGYTF
TGTGCCAGCAGTTACTCTCTTGGAGGCTACACCTTC
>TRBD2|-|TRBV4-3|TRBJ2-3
CASSESWTSGGAVTDTQYF
TGCGCCAGCAGCGAGTCCTGGACTAGCGGGGGGGCCGTTACAGATACGCAGTATTTT
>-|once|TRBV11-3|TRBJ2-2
CASSQRITGELFF
TGTGCCAGCAGCCAAAGGATCACCGGGGAGCTGTTTTTT
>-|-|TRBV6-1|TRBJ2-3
CASMVGTDTQYF
TGTGCCAGCATGGTGGGCACAGATACGCAGTATTTT
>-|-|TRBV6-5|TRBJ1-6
CASSYSGTQGSPLHF
TGTGCCAGCAGTTACTCCGGCACCCAGGGTTCACCCCTCCACTTT
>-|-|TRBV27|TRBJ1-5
CASSPRGGALYNQPQHF
TGTGCCAGCAGCCCCAGAGGGGGGGCGTTGTACAATCAGCCCCAGCATTTT
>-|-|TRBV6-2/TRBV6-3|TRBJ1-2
CASTLPQGGHYGYTF
TGTGCCAGCACCCTACCACAGGGAGGCCACTATGGCTACACCTTC
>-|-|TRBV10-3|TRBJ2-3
CAIRTGTGADTQYF
TGTGCCATCAGGACCGGGACGGGTGCCGATACGCAGTATTTT
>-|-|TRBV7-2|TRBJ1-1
CASSLVSVHTNTEAFF
TGTGCCAGCAGCTTAGTTTCTGTCCACACGAACACTGAAGCTTTCTTT
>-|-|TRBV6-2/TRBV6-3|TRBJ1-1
CASSRGRSGNTEAFF
TGTGCCAGCAGTCGGGGACGTAGCGGAAACACTGAAGCTTTCTTT
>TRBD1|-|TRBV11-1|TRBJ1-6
CASSSTWDRGSPLHF
TGTGCCAGCAGCTCCACCTGGGACAGGGGCTCACCCCTCCACTTT
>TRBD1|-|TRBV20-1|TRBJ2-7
CSARDGLGQGEQYF
TGCAGTGCTAGAGACGGCCTAGGACAGGGAGAGCAGTACTTC
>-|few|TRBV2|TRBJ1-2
CASSRRAYGYTF
TGTGCCAGCAGCCGCCGTGCCTATGGCTACACCTTC
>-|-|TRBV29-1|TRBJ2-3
CSVDDRGKRGTDTQYF
TGCAGCGTTGACGACCGGGGGAAGCGGGGCACAGATACGCAGTATTTT